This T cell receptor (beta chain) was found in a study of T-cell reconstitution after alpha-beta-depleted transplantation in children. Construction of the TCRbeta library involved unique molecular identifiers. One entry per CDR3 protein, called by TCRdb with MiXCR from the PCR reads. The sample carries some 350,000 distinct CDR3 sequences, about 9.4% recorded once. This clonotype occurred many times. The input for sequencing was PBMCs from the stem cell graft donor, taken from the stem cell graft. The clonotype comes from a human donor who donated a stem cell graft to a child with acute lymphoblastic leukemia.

This chain's CDR3 is CSVGHGLAGGLFF. The CDR3 DNA is TGCAGCGTTGGTCATGGACTAGCGGGAGGCTTGTTCTTC. The chain employs TRBV29-1 and TRBJ2-1; 14 nucleotides match TRBD2. CDR1 is SQVTM, CDR2 ANQGSEA, per germline. The J segment lost 15 bases and the V segment lost 4 bases, leaving 8 bases of the junction unmatched. The CDR3 has 13 amino acids.